Presented here are 29 T cell receptor beta chains from one specimen sequenced in a study of Ad26.COV2.S vaccination and SARS-CoV-2 variants (dated by TCRdb to about 2021). The library was prepared using the immunoSEQ multiplex PCR assay. In TCRdb, the immuneACCESS table is reduced to in-frame sequences with V and J assigned. These tables do not hold every clone; where another copy was compared, an unresolved V gene accounts for under half, and the others remain unexplained. The sample table records fewer than 400,000 clones; just under 85% of these occur just once. The top ten clones comprise 2% to 2.5% of the sample. This sample's treatment or condition label indicates: over 15 received Ad26.COV2.S at low or high dose, single or two shots; 5 received placebo; per-sample allocation not given. For vaccine and placebo recipients, the sequenced repertoires came from samples collected on day 63 after the first injection.

Specimen: peripheral blood, collected in a trial of Ad26.COV2.S vaccine versus placebo. All receptors come from a person aged 18-60 years who received the Ad26.COV2.S COVID-19 vaccine or a placebo.

This chain connects TRBV9 to TRBJ2-5, with TRBD2 matching over 13 bases. There are 18 residues in the CDR3. From germline, CDR1 is SGDLS and CDR2 YYNGEE. V was pared by 0 bases and J by 5 bases, with 10 bases of the junction left unmatched. CDR3 nucleotide sequence: TGTGCCAGCAGCGTAGGATTAACTAGCGGGGGGGCCGGGGAGACCCAGTACTTC. Translated: CASSVGLTSGGAGETQYF.

The chain recombines TRBV27 with TRBJ2-7, with D possibly matching TRBD2 (5 bases). Deletions cut 3 bases from V and 1 base from J, with 10 bases between. CDR3 length equals 14 residues. CDR1 is MNHEY and CDR2 is SMNVEV in the germline V gene (reference sequence). The CDR3 sequence: CASSLRTPSYEQYF. CDR3 sequence (DNA): TGTGCCAGCAGTTTGAGGACTCCGTCCTACGAGCAGTACTTC.

The CDR3: CASSLQGYYGYTF. The CDR3 region has the DNA TGTGCCAGCAGCTTACAGGGTTACTATGGCTACACCTTC. The V call is TRBV7-8, the J call TRBJ1-2; possibly TRBD1 for D (5 bases). The germline gives CDR1 SGHVS, CDR2 FQNEAQ. Trimming took off 2 bases at V and 3 bases at J, with 7 bases between the two ends. This CDR3 spans 13 amino acids.

The chain has TRBV9 and TRBJ2-2, with 8 bases fitting TRBD2. The CDR3 covers 14 residues. Germline CDR1 is SGDLS and CDR2 is YYNGEE. With 2 bases clipped from V and 6 bases from J, the junction kept 3 bases outside the gene matches. This CDR3 is CASSVGGAAGELFF. The CDR3 DNA reads TGTGCCAGCAGCGTCGGGGGGGCCGCCGGGGAGCTGTTTTTT.

This clone was counted once. This sequence joins TRBV24-1 and TRBJ1-4; a possible D gene is TRBD1 (6 bases). The CDR3 is 15 residues long. In germline, CDR1 is KGHDR, CDR2 SFDVKD. Trimming removed 4 bases from V and 8 bases from J, with 16 bases in between. CDR3 nucleotide sequence: TGTGCCACCAGTGAAACTACAGGGACCGGGGAAAAACTGTTTTTT. It yields the protein CATSETTGTGEKLFF.

The V call is TRBV19, the J call TRBJ2-7; D possibly corresponds to TRBD1 (6 bases). The CDR3 totals 13 residues. The germline V gene encodes CDR1 LNHDA and CDR2 SQIVND (reference sequence). Trimming took off 5 bases at V and 2 bases at J, with 10 bases between the two ends. Here the CDR3 reads CASSPGQPYEQYF. CDR3 sequence (DNA): TGTGCCAGTAGTCCCGGACAGCCCTACGAGCAGTACTTC. Drawing the rest from reference TRBV19 and TRBJ2-7, the complete variable domain is DGGITQSPKYLFRKEGQNVTLSCEQNLNHDAMYWYRQDPGQGLRLIYYSQIVNDFQKGDIAEGYSVSREKKESFPLTVTSAQKNPTAFYLCASSPGQPYEQYFGPGTRLTVT.

The chain is built from TRBV6-6 and TRBJ1-1; perhaps TRBD1 as D (6 bases). CDR3 size: 15 residues. CDR1 is MNHNY, CDR2 SVGAGI, per germline (reference sequence). The V gene lost 2 bases and the J gene lost 3 bases, with 13 bases spanning the gap. CDR3 bases: TGTGCCAGCAGTTACGCGAGGGGGTTAGACACTGAAGCTTTCTTT. Its translation is CASSYARGLDTEAFF.

This clone was seen just once. This chain joins TRBV28 and TRBJ2-7; D could derive from TRBD1 or TRBD2 (6 bases each). Germline CDR1 MDHEN, CDR2 SYDVKM. Trimming shortened V by 8 bases and J by 3 bases, and 17 bases separated the two germline ends. CDR3 length: 14 amino acids. The CDR3 is CASLEMGGYYEQYF. CDR3 sequence (DNA): TGTGCCAGCCTTGAGATGGGGGGCTACTACGAGCAGTACTTC.

The chain uses TRBV9 and TRBJ1-3; tentatively, D is TRBD1 (6 bases). Trimming pared 3 bases from V and 2 bases from J, leaving 12 bases between. The CDR3 sequence is 15 residues long. Germline V gene data show CDR1 as SGDLS and CDR2 as YYNGEE. The DNA of the CDR3 is TGTGCCAGCAGCGCAGGGGTTGTTACTGGAAACACCATATATTTT. Residues: CASSAGVVTGNTIYF.

The V call is TRBV3-1 (or the pseudogene TRBV3-2), the J call TRBJ2-5; the match to TRBD2 covers 10 bases. Germline CDR1 LGHDT, CDR2 YNNKEL (reference sequence). Trimming removed 0 bases from V and 4 bases from J; junction bases left unmatched: 11. The CDR3 extends over 18 amino acids. Here the CDR3 reads CASSQDGAGGPIRETQYF. The CDR3 DNA reads TGTGCCAGCAGCCAAGATGGAGCGGGGGGGCCGATAAGAGAGACCCAGTACTTC.

In regard to this clone: The identical CDR3 is also encoded by other nucleotide sequences in the sample. The genes are TRBV5-1 and TRBJ2-2; D uncertain. The germline CDR1 and CDR2 sequences are SGHRS and YFSETQ. V shed 3 bases and J shed 3 bases, with 6 bases lying between them. The CDR3 runs to 13 residues. This CDR3 reads CASSSQDTGELFF. The CDR3 coding sequence is TGCGCCAGCAGCTCTCAGGACACCGGGGAGCTGTTTTTT.

The chain carries TRBV7-2 and TRBJ2-2; tentative D call: TRBD2 (6 bases). This CDR3 has 15 amino acids. The V gene lost 0 bases and the J gene lost 4 bases, with 9 bases spanning the gap. The V gene's germline CDR1 is SGHTA and CDR2 FQGNSA. CDR3 nucleotide sequence: TGTGCCAGCAGCTTAGCGCAGGGAGGCACCGGGGAGCTGTTTTTT. Encoded protein: CASSLAQGGTGELFF.

V gene TRBV5-4 combines with J gene TRBJ2-3; a weak D match, TRBD2 (5 bases). The CDR3 spans 14 residues. Germline CDR1 and CDR2: SGHNT and YYREEE (reference sequence). V lost 1 base, J lost 3 bases, and 9 bases lay in between. The CDR3 nucleotides are TGTGCCAGCAGCTTGTATACGGGAACAGATACGCAGTATTTT. The encoded protein is CASSLYTGTDTQYF. Combining the CDR3 with reference TRBV5-4 and TRBJ2-3 gives the whole variable domain ETGVTQSPTHLIKTRGQQVTLRCSSQSGHNTVSWYQQALGQGPQFIFQYYREEENGRGNFPPRFSGLQFPNYSSELNVNALELDDSALYLCASSLYTGTDTQYFGPGTRLTVL.

J is TRBJ1-2 and V is TRBV4-1; D perhaps matches TRBD1 (5 bases). Trimming stripped 2 bases from V and 7 bases from J, with 17 bases between. Per the germline V gene, CDR1 is MGHRA and CDR2 is YSYEKL. CDR3 size: 15 residues. The CDR3 sequence is CASSQYEGIRSGYTF. The CDR3, as DNA: TGCGCCAGCAGCCAATATGAGGGGATCAGAAGTGGCTACACCTTC.

This clone was found a few times. The V and J genes are TRBV9 and TRBJ1-2; D gene unclear. Germline-derived CDR1 and CDR2 are SGDLS and YYNGEE. This CDR3 spans 14 amino acids. V dropped 0 bases and J dropped 2 bases, with 8 bases sitting between them. The CDR3 sequence is CASSVGLGNYGYTF. The CDR3 region has the DNA TGTGCCAGCAGCGTAGGTCTGGGGAACTATGGCTACACCTTC.

With respect to this clone: This may be a read error, as it is one base from a much larger clone. In DNA form, the CDR3 reads TGCGCCAGCAGCTTGGACAGGGGGGATGAAAAACTGTTTTTT. Translation gives CASSLDRGDEKLFF. The gene calls are TRBV5-1 and TRBJ1-4; TRBD1 agrees at 8 bases. The germline gives CDR1 SGHRS, CDR2 YFSETQ. Losses at the gene ends were 0 bases for V and 6 bases for J; bases not matched to a gene: 1. This CDR3 is built from 14 residues.

The rearrangement joins TRBV28 to TRBJ2-7, with 7 positions matching TRBD1. The trim removed 7 bases at V and 1 base at J, leaving 10 bases unmatched. CDR1 and CDR2 from the germline V gene are MDHEN and SYDVKM. The CDR3 has 15 amino acids. CDR3 coding DNA: TGTGCCAGCACCACCACCCTCAGGGGGTCCTACGAGCAGTACTTC. Its protein product is CASTTTLRGSYEQYF. The whole variable domain, filled in from reference TRBV28 and TRBJ2-7, reads DVKVTQSSRYLVKRTGEKVFLECVQDMDHENMFWYRQDPGLGLRLIYFSYDVKMKEKGDIPEGYSVSREKKERFSLILESASTNQTSMYLCASTTTLRGSYEQYFGPGTRLTVT.

The V and J genes are TRBV24-1 and TRBJ2-2; 8 bases map to TRBD2. Germline-derived CDR1 and CDR2 are KGHDR and SFDVKD. The trim removed 7 bases at V and 6 bases at J, leaving 6 bases unmatched. There are 14 residues in the CDR3. The DNA for the CDR3 is TGTGCCACCAGCCATCCGACTAGCGCCGGGGAGCTGTTTTTT. Protein product: CATSHPTSAGELFF.

The J gene is TRBJ1-5, the V gene TRBV7-2, with D possibly being TRBD1 (6 bases). From germline, CDR1 is SGHTA and CDR2 FQGNSA. Trimming shortened V by 6 bases and J by 6 bases, and 15 bases separated the two germline ends. This CDR3 has 14 amino acids. Written as DNA, the CDR3 is TGTGCCAGCAGTGCGAATGGGGGCTTTCAGCCCCAGCATTTT. Translated, it gives CASSANGGFQPQHF.

This sequence joins TRBV5-6 and TRBJ1-3, with D possibly TRBD1 on 5 matching bases. The length of the CDR3 is 15 residues. With 0 bases removed from V and 3 bases from J, the gap between germline ends came to 10 bases. From germline, CDR1 is SGHDT and CDR2 YYEEEE. The CDR3 region is CASSLVGVFGNTIYF. In DNA form, the CDR3 reads TGTGCCAGCAGCTTGGTAGGGGTTTTTGGAAACACCATATATTTT.

V gene TRBV19 combines with J gene TRBJ1-5, with D unclear. V lost 5 bases, J lost 5 bases, and 13 bases lay in between. The CDR3 extends over 14 amino acids. In germline, CDR1 is LNHDA, CDR2 SQIVND (reference sequence). The CDR3 reads CASSGRQRDQPQHF. DNA for the CDR3: TGTGCCAGTAGTGGGCGGCAGCGCGATCAGCCCCAGCATTTT.

This chain connects TRBV6-6 to TRBJ1-3; D gene unclear. Germline V gene data show CDR1 as MNHNY and CDR2 as SVGAGI (reference sequence). The CDR3 is made up of 14 amino acids. The V end was cut by 2 bases, the J end by 4 bases, with 9 bases between. The CDR3 is CASSYGEAGNTIYF. In DNA form, the CDR3 reads TGTGCCAGCAGTTACGGGGAGGCGGGAAACACCATATATTTT.

This chain uses TRBV20-1 with TRBJ2-3; D remains unclear. Germline values: CDR1 DFQATT, CDR2 SNEGSKA (reference sequence). Trimming shortened V by 2 bases and J by 6 bases, and 6 bases separated the two germline ends. This CDR3 spans 11 amino acids. Here the CDR3 reads CSARYRDTQYF. CDR3 DNA: TGCAGTGCTAGATATAGGGATACGCAGTATTTT.

The V and J genes are TRBV5-5 and TRBJ2-7; possibly TRBD1 for D (6 bases). The germline V gene has CDR1 SGHKS and CDR2 YYEKEE (reference sequence). The CDR3 has 13 residues. Trimming left V 3 bases short and J 5 bases short, with 12 bases between. In DNA form, the CDR3 reads TGTGCCAGCAGCTCGCAGGGGACGGACGAGCAGTACTTC. The encoded protein is CASSSQGTDEQYF.

This rearrangement joins TRBV6-6 to TRBJ1-4; tentatively, D is TRBD1 (5 bases). CDR1 and CDR2 from the germline V gene are MNHNY and SVGAGI (reference sequence). V dropped 5 bases and J dropped 11 bases, with 21 bases sitting between them. There are 15 residues in the CDR3. The CDR3 protein is CASSPRDGHNFKLFF. In DNA form, the CDR3 reads TGTGCCAGCAGTCCCCGGGACGGCCACAATTTTAAACTGTTTTTT.

This sequence joins TRBV6-5 and TRBJ1-5, with TRBD1 identical over 8 bases. V dropped 8 bases and J dropped 6; count of bases not matched to a gene: 9. Germline assignment: CDR1 MNHEY and CDR2 SVGAGI. The CDR3 runs 14 residues. The CDR3 nucleotides are TGTGCCAGCGTAGTGACAGGGGCCTTTCAGCCCCAGCATTTT. Translation gives CASVVTGAFQPQHF.

This clone was observed a few times. The chain links TRBV9 to TRBJ1-6, with a possible D match to TRBD1 (6 bases). With 1 base removed from V and 10 bases from J, the gap between germline ends came to 21 bases. CDR1 SGDLS and CDR2 YYNGEE come from the germline V gene. The length of the CDR3 is 17 residues. The CDR3, as DNA: TGTGCCAGCAGCGTAAATTGGGGATGGGACAATCAATCACCCCTCCACTTT. Amino acid sequence: CASSVNWGWDNQSPLHF.

In regard to this clone: Different DNA sequences within this sample yield the same CDR3. V is TRBV7-3 and J is TRBJ2-1; D possibly corresponds to TRBD2 (5 bases). The CDR3 totals 16 residues. Germline CDR1 and CDR2: SGHTA and FQGTGA. Trimming stripped 0 bases from V and 0 bases from J, with 9 bases between. In DNA, the CDR3 is TGTGCCAGCAGCTTAACAGTAGGGAGCTCCTACAATGAGCAGTTCTTC. Encoded protein: CASSLTVGSSYNEQFF.

This clone was recorded only once. The chain employs TRBV15 and TRBJ2-7; D may be TRBD1 or TRBD2 (5 bases each). This CDR3 is built from 15 residues. Trimming shortened V by 1 base and J by 0 bases, and 10 bases separated the two germline ends. Germline V gives CDR1 LNHNV, CDR2 YYDKDF (reference sequence). The CDR3 nucleotides are TGTGCCACCAGCAGAGCCCGGGACGGCTCCTACGAGCAGTACTTC. This translates into CATSRARDGSYEQYF.